One sample yielded the 25 T cell receptor beta chains listed below, sequenced in a study of blood T cell repertoires in COVID-19. Assay used: immunoSEQ multiplex PCR; TCRdb lists only in-frame clones, some missing. The sample records 65,000 or so clones, more than 65% being singletons. The sequenced material came from peripheral blood. The source of these receptors is a woman in her 70s with acute or convalescent COVID-19.

This chain connects TRBV30 to TRBJ2-5; D is possibly TRBD1 (5 bases). This CDR3 is built from 14 residues. Germline values: CDR1 GTSNPN, CDR2 SVGIG (reference sequence). The ends were cut back, 3 bases at V and 1 base at J, with 12 bases in the middle. Written as DNA, the CDR3 is TGTGCCTGGAGCCTTACAGGAGTCCAAGAGACCCAGTACTTC. This encodes CAWSLTGVQETQYF.

V gene TRBV2 combines with J gene TRBJ2-1, with D unresolved. This CDR3 has 14 residues. The V end was cut by 0 bases, the J end by 5 bases, with 8 bases between. Germline V gives CDR1 SNHLY, CDR2 FYNNEI. CDR3 loop: CASSEAENHNEQFF. CDR3 nucleotide sequence: TGTGCCAGCAGTGAAGCGGAGAATCACAATGAGCAGTTCTTC.

This clone was found once. J is TRBJ1-3 and V is TRBV7-2; no clear D gene. V was pared by 2 bases and J by 0 bases, with 8 bases between. CDR1 SGHTA and CDR2 FQGNSA come from the germline V gene. CDR3 size: 15 residues. CDR3 coding DNA: TGTGCCAGCAGCTTATGGGAGGGCTCTGGAAACACCATATATTTT. Its translation: CASSLWEGSGNTIYF.

V usage is TRBV5-6 and J usage is TRBJ2-7, with 10 positions matching TRBD1. From germline, CDR1 is SGHDT and CDR2 YYEEEE. The CDR3 has 15 amino acids. The V segment lost 4 bases and the J segment 4 bases; nucleotides outside the gene matches: 8. The CDR3, as DNA: TGTGCCAGCAGCCGGCAGGGGACAGGGGCGTACGAGCAGTACTTC. It specifies CASSRQGTGAYEQYF.

The J gene is TRBJ2-3, the V gene TRBV11-1; 10 nucleotides align to TRBD1. The CDR3 has 15 amino acids. Trimming removed 6 bases from V and 4 bases from J; junction bases left unmatched: 7. CDR1 and CDR2 from the germline V gene are SGHAT and FQDESV (reference sequence). CDR3 sequence reads: CASRTRDRGADTQYF. The CDR3 DNA reads as TGTGCCAGCAGGACCCGGGACAGGGGCGCAGATACGCAGTATTTT.

The sample holds one count of this clone. The chain links TRBV5-1 to TRBJ1-3, with D possibly being TRBD1 (5 bases). Trimming pared 0 bases from V and 2 bases from J, leaving 9 bases between. Germline V gene data show CDR1 as SGHRS and CDR2 as YFSETQ. The CDR3 sequence is 15 residues long. The DNA for the CDR3 is TGCGCCAGCAGCTTGGGCGGGGCAGCTGGAAACACCATATATTTT. Translating it yields CASSLGGAAGNTIYF.

This chain uses TRBV5-1 with TRBJ2-7; TRBD1 is a possible D gene (7 bases). Trimming removed 6 bases at V and 3 bases at J, with 13 bases between. Per germline, CDR1 SGHRS and CDR2 YFSETQ. This CDR3 region has 13 residues. CDR3 in amino acids: CASKAGGFYEQYF. The CDR3 region has the DNA TGCGCCAGCAAGGCAGGGGGGTTCTACGAGCAGTACTTC.

A word on this clone: One junction end disagrees with the germline gene, perhaps due to a read error. The rearrangement uses TRBV5-1 and TRBJ1-6; 10 nucleotides match TRBD1. CDR3 length: 14 amino acids. In germline, CDR1 is SGHRS, CDR2 YFSETQ. CDR3 sequence (DNA): TGCGCCAGCAGTTTGGGACAGGGGACTTCACCCCTCCACTTT. Residues: CASSLGQGTSPLHF.

The V call is TRBV5-8, the J call TRBJ2-4; tentatively, D is TRBD1 (5 bases). Per germline, CDR1 SGHTS and CDR2 YDEGEE. V lost 0 bases to trimming and J lost 2 bases, with 9 bases between them. CDR3 length: 15 residues. This CDR3 is CASSLVRGSKNIQYF. In DNA, the CDR3 is TGTGCCAGCAGCTTGGTTAGGGGTTCCAAAAACATTCAGTACTTC.

This clone showed up just once. This chain uses TRBV7-9 with TRBJ1-1; 10 bases are shared with TRBD1. Germline lookup yields CDR1 SEHNR and CDR2 FQNEAQ (reference sequence). The CDR3 runs 16 residues. J gave up 5 bases and V 1 base, and 7 bases lay outside the gene matches. In nucleotides, the CDR3 is TGTGCCAGCAGCTTAGGCCCGACAGGGGGCGCGACTGAAGCTTTCTTT. Translating it yields CASSLGPTGGATEAFF.

The rearrangement uses TRBV5-4 and TRBJ1-2, with unresolved D. CDR1 and CDR2 (germline): SGHNT, YYREEE (reference sequence). The CDR3 runs 14 residues. V was shortened by 0 bases and J by 7 bases, with 13 bases between the two germline ends. CDR3 residues: CASSLGGRTGGYTF. The CDR3 DNA sequence: TGTGCCAGCAGCTTGGGAGGGAGAACGGGTGGCTACACCTTC.

The rearrangement links TRBV6-5 to TRBJ2-7, with 8 nucleotides matching TRBD2. The V segment lost 0 bases and the J segment 5 bases; nucleotides outside the gene matches: 6. This CDR3 is built from 15 residues. Looked up from germline, CDR1 is MNHEY and CDR2 is SVGAGI. In DNA, the CDR3 is TGTGCCAGCAGTTACTCCGGGACTAGAAGCCACGAGCAGTACTTC. Encoded protein: CASSYSGTRSHEQYF.

This clone showed up just a few times. The V call is TRBV19, the J call TRBJ2-7; D is uncertain. CDR1 and CDR2 (germline): LNHDA, SQIVND (reference sequence). V lost 1 base, J lost 4 bases, and 5 bases lay in between. The CDR3 has 12 residues. The CDR3 DNA reads as TGTGCCAGTAGTATAGCAGGATACGAGCAGTACTTC. It encodes CASSIAGYEQYF.

This clone was observed a single time. V and J are TRBV10-3 and TRBJ2-7, with 9 positions matching TRBD1. The CDR3 totals 14 residues. V dropped 10 bases and J dropped 0; count of bases not matched to a gene: 7. CDR1 is ENHRY, CDR2 SYGVKD, per germline. CDR3 nucleotides: TGTGCCACCGCGGACAGGGGAAGCTCCTACGAGCAGTACTTC. Residues: CATADRGSSYEQYF.

The V gene is TRBV28, the J gene TRBJ2-3; 11 bases agree with TRBD2. This CDR3 spans 18 amino acids. Germline CDR1 MDHEN, CDR2 SYDVKM. Unmatched junction bases numbered 8, after V lost 2 bases and J lost 1 base. CDR3 protein: CASSLGSGRELGTDTQYF. In DNA, the CDR3 is TGTGCCAGCAGTTTAGGTAGCGGGAGGGAGTTAGGCACAGATACGCAGTATTTT.

The chain combines TRBV7-9 with TRBJ2-2; 8 bases line up with TRBD1. Germline trimming cut 0 bases from V and 7 bases from J; bases unmatched to any gene: 10. Germline CDR1 reads SEHNR; CDR2 reads FQNEAQ (reference sequence). The CDR3 consists of 17 residues. The CDR3 DNA reads TGTGCCAGCAGCTTAGCCCCAACAGGGGGGTTAGTCGGGGAGCTGTTTTTT. Amino acid sequence: CASSLAPTGGLVGELFF.

This clone has at least ten counts. The chain recombines TRBV4-1 with TRBJ1-3; 7 bases are a match to TRBD1. Germline assignment: CDR1 MGHRA and CDR2 YSYEKL. Losses at the gene ends were 2 bases for V and 0 bases for J; bases not matched to a gene: 1. This CDR3 comprises 15 residues. The CDR3 DNA follows: TGCGCCAGCAGCCAACCAGGGGGCTCTGGAAACACCATATATTTT. Translation: CASSQPGGSGNTIYF.

This clone was observed a few times. The rearrangement uses TRBV19 and TRBJ1-2; no clear D. With 3 bases removed from V and 2 bases from J, the gap between germline ends came to 10 bases. The CDR3 covers 14 residues. Germline V lookup: CDR1 LNHDA, CDR2 SQIVND (reference sequence). The CDR3 bases are TGTGCCAGTAGTATTCGCGTGGAGAACTATGGCTACACCTTC. Translation: CASSIRVENYGYTF.

The chain combines TRBV21-1 with TRBJ2-3; the table's D call TRBD2 went unverified against the DNA. TRBV21-1 is described as a pseudogene. The CDR3 sequence is 16 residues long. CDR3 amino acids: CANPPPGLGFADTQYF. The CDR3 nucleotides read TGTGCCAACCCACCCCCCGGACTAGGGTTCGCAGATACGCAGTATTTT.

The chain links TRBV23-1 to TRBJ1-6; unclear D gene. TRBV23-1 is treated as an ORF (open reading frame) with a function not yet certain. This CDR3 spans 11 amino acids. The germline V and J ends were trimmed by 6 bases and 8 bases, with 5 bases remaining between them. CDR3 sequence: CASSSDSPLHF. CDR3 DNA sequence: TGCGCCAGCAGCTCTGATTCACCCCTCCACTTT.

V is TRBV4-1 and J is TRBJ1-2; 7 bases fit TRBD1. Germline V gives CDR1 MGHRA, CDR2 YSYEKL. CDR3 length: 17 residues. V trimming: 4 bases; J trimming: 0 bases; junction bases outside the gene matches: 11. CDR3 nucleotides: TGCGCCAGCAGCCCAGGGGGAGGAGCAGGGCCTAACTATGGCTACACCTTC. Translating gives CASSPGGGAGPNYGYTF.

The chain recombines TRBV25-1 with TRBJ2-2; D is ambiguous. Per the germline V gene, CDR1 is MGHDK and CDR2 is SYGVNS. This CDR3 contains 12 residues. Between the trimmed V and J ends, which lost 2 bases and 8 bases, there was a span of 6 bases. CDR3 loop: CASSEVEGELFF. Here the CDR3 DNA reads TGTGCCAGCAGTGAAGTGGAGGGGGAGCTGTTTTTT. Drawing the rest from reference TRBV25-1 and TRBJ2-2, the complete variable domain is EADIYQTPRYLVIGTGKKITLECSQTMGHDKMYWYQQDPGMELHLIHYSYGVNSTEKGDLSSESTVSRIRTEHFPLTLESARPSHTSQYLCASSEVEGELFFGEGSRLTVL.

The rearrangement joins TRBV19 to TRBJ2-7; D gene ambiguous. The germline V gene encodes CDR1 LNHDA and CDR2 SQIVND (reference sequence). V gave up 5 bases and J gave up 3 bases, with 5 bases separating them. The CDR3 runs 11 residues. The CDR3 coding sequence is TGTGCCAGTAGTTCCTACTACGAGCAGTACTTC. Translated, it gives CASSSYYEQYF.

CDR3 loop: CSVENGGSNEQYF. The CDR3 DNA follows: TGCAGCGTTGAAAACGGGGGGAGCAACGAGCAGTACTTC. This rearrangement joins TRBV29-1 to TRBJ2-7, with 7 bases matching TRBD2. There are 13 residues in the CDR3. Germline-derived CDR1 and CDR2 are SQVTM and ANQGSEA. V lost 2 bases and J lost 5; bases outside the gene matches: 6.

The chain recombines TRBV18 with TRBJ2-7; D gene unclear. Germline loops: CDR1 KGHSH, CDR2 LQKENI. The CDR3 has 13 amino acids. Trimming removed 0 bases from V and 4 bases from J, with 7 bases in between. CDR3: CASSPPAAYEQYF. Written as DNA, the CDR3 is TGTGCCAGCTCACCACCGGCCGCTTACGAGCAGTACTTC.